Listed below are T cell receptor beta chains from one sample, sequenced in a study of blood T cell repertoires in COVID-19. Assay used: immunoSEQ multiplex PCR; TCRdb lists only in-frame clones, some missing. The table records 240,000 or so clones, approximately 78% of them present only once. Sequencing input: peripheral blood. These receptors originate from a woman between 55 and 75 years old with active or convalescent COVID-19. The CDR3 runs from the conserved cysteine through the conserved F or W. The order of the fields is J gene, clone size, V gene, D gene, CDR3 DNA, CDR3 protein. A D gene is named only where the DNA matches it firmly. Expanded clones get a size class; other rows say once, few or many, or leave the size out.

J gene: TRBJ1-5; clone size: .; V gene: TRBV14; D gene: .; CDR3 DNA: TGTGCCAGCAGCCTATCCCTCGATCAGCCCCAGCATTTT; CDR3 protein: CASSLSLDQPQHF
J gene: TRBJ2-5; clone size: .; V gene: TRBV15; D gene: .; CDR3 DNA: TGTGCCACCAGCTCCCATGGAGGGTATCAAGAGACCCAGTACTTC; CDR3 protein: CATSSHGGYQETQYF
J gene: TRBJ1-2; clone size: .; V gene: TRBV5-6; D gene: .; CDR3 DNA: TGTGCCAGCAGCTTGGCCGGGGGGCGCGGATATGGCTACACCTTC; CDR3 protein: CASSLAGGRGYGYTF
J gene: TRBJ2-1; clone size: .; V gene: TRBV5-6; D gene: .; CDR3 DNA: TGTGCCAGCAGCTTGCCAGGAACAGTAGGGGATGAGCAGTTCTTC; CDR3 protein: CASSLPGTVGDEQFF
J gene: TRBJ2-5; clone size: .; V gene: TRBV11-1; D gene: .; CDR3 DNA: TGTGCCAGCAGCCGCGGGACGGGGGTAGACTTC; CDR3 protein: CASSRGTGVDF
J gene: TRBJ1-6; clone size: .; V gene: TRBV7-8; D gene: .; CDR3 DNA: TGTGCCAGCAGCTTAGGAGGGCAAAGGAATTCACCCCTCCACTTT; CDR3 protein: CASSLGGQRNSPLHF
J gene: TRBJ1-2; clone size: .; V gene: TRBV7-9; D gene: .; CDR3 DNA: TGTGCCAGCAGCTCGACAGACAGGTTGTACGGCTACACCTTC; CDR3 protein: CASSSTDRLYGYTF
J gene: TRBJ1-4; clone size: .; V gene: TRBV27; D gene: .; CDR3 DNA: TGTGCCAGCAGTTTAGTTGGCAATGAAAAACTGTTTTTT; CDR3 protein: CASSLVGNEKLFF
J gene: TRBJ1-6; clone size: .; V gene: TRBV7-9; D gene: TRBD1; CDR3 DNA: TGTGCCAGCAGCCCATGGACAGGGTCGAATTCACCCCTCCACTTT; CDR3 protein: CASSPWTGSNSPLHF
J gene: TRBJ2-3; clone size: once; V gene: TRBV29-1; D gene: TRBD1; CDR3 DNA: TGCAGCGTTTGCAGGGGGACCGCAGATACGCAGTATTTT; CDR3 protein: CSVCRGTADTQYF
J gene: TRBJ2-7; clone size: .; V gene: TRBV5-1; D gene: .; CDR3 DNA: TGCGCCAGCAGGGACATTATTAACTACGAGCAGTACTTC; CDR3 protein: CASRDIINYEQYF
J gene: TRBJ1-1; clone size: .; V gene: TRBV30; D gene: .; CDR3 DNA: TGTGCCTACCATAGGGGCGCAGGTACTGAAGCTTTCTTT; CDR3 protein: CAYHRGAGTEAFF
J gene: TRBJ1-6; clone size: .; V gene: TRBV19; D gene: .; CDR3 DNA: TGTGCCAGTAGTACCAGGGTTTCACCCCTCCACTTT; CDR3 protein: CASSTRVSPLHF
J gene: TRBJ2-3; clone size: .; V gene: TRBV5-4; D gene: TRBD1; CDR3 DNA: TGTGCCTTCTCCGGACAGGTTAGCACAGATACGCAGTATTTT; CDR3 protein: CAFSGQVSTDTQYF
J gene: TRBJ2-1; clone size: .; V gene: TRBV14; D gene: .; CDR3 DNA: TGTGCCAGCAGCCAAGTGACATGGCGGCAGTTCTTC; CDR3 protein: CASSQVTWRQFF
J gene: TRBJ1-2; clone size: .; V gene: TRBV30; D gene: .; CDR3 DNA: TGTGCCTGGAGTGAGAACAGGCCCTATGGCTACACCTTC; CDR3 protein: CAWSENRPYGYTF
J gene: TRBJ1-5; clone size: .; V gene: TRBV27; D gene: TRBD1; CDR3 DNA: TGTGCCAGCAGTTTAGTAAGCAGGGGGCATCAGCCCCAGCATTTT; CDR3 protein: CASSLVSRGHQPQHF
J gene: TRBJ1-2; clone size: .; V gene: TRBV20-1; D gene: .; CDR3 DNA: TGCAGTGCTAGAGTTCCCAGCTACACCTTC; CDR3 protein: CSARVPSYTF
J gene: TRBJ1-2; clone size: .; V gene: TRBV5-1; D gene: .; CDR3 DNA: TGCGCCAGCAGCTTAATACAGGGAGCGCGGTATAATGGCTACACCTTC; CDR3 protein: CASSLIQGARYNGYTF
J gene: TRBJ1-5; clone size: once; V gene: TRBV27; D gene: .; CDR3 DNA: TGTGCCAGCAGTTCCTACGGGGGTCCCAATCAGCCCCAGCATTTT; CDR3 protein: CASSSYGGPNQPQHF
J gene: TRBJ2-1; clone size: .; V gene: TRBV4-1; D gene: TRBD2; CDR3 DNA: TGCGCCAGCAGCCAAGAGCTGGCTAGCGGGCGGCGAGGGTTCTTC; CDR3 protein: CASSQELASGRRGFF
J gene: TRBJ1-4; clone size: few; V gene: TRBV18; D gene: TRBD1; CDR3 DNA: TGTGCCAGCTCACGAGCCGGGACAGGGGTCACAACTAATGAAAAACTGTTTTTT; CDR3 protein: CASSRAGTGVTTNEKLFF
J gene: TRBJ1-2; clone size: few; V gene: TRBV2; D gene: TRBD1; CDR3 DNA: TGTGCCAGCCAGCGACAGGGGGCGCGGGGCTACACCTTC; CDR3 protein: CASQRQGARGYTF
J gene: TRBJ1-1; clone size: .; V gene: TRBV2; D gene: .; CDR3 DNA: TGTGCCAGCAGGCCGGACAGTGAAGCTTTCTTT; CDR3 protein: CASRPDSEAFF
J gene: TRBJ2-5; clone size: .; V gene: TRBV28; D gene: TRBD2; CDR3 DNA: TGTGCCAGCAGTTCCTCCGCTGCGGGGGGGCTGGAGACCCAGTACTTC; CDR3 protein: CASSSSAAGGLETQYF
J gene: TRBJ1-6; clone size: .; V gene: TRBV9; D gene: .; CDR3 DNA: TGTGCCAGCAGCGTAGAGCCAGGGATATTCGGCAATTCACCCCTCCACTTT; CDR3 protein: CASSVEPGIFGNSPLHF
J gene: TRBJ2-5; clone size: few; V gene: TRBV3-1/TRBV3-2; D gene: TRBD1; CDR3 DNA: TGTGCCAGCAGCCAAGCCCGACAGGGGAGGCCCGAAGAGACCCAGTACTTC; CDR3 protein: CASSQARQGRPEETQYF
J gene: TRBJ1-1; clone size: few; V gene: TRBV7-2; D gene: TRBD1; CDR3 DNA: TGTGCCAGCAGCCAATACGGGACAGGGGTAGCTTTCTTT; CDR3 protein: CASSQYGTGVAFF
J gene: TRBJ1-2; clone size: .; V gene: TRBV7-8; D gene: .; CDR3 DNA: TGTGCCAGCAGCTTTTTCACAGCACCCTATGACTACACCTTC; CDR3 protein: CASSFFTAPYDYTF
J gene: TRBJ2-7; clone size: .; V gene: TRBV6-5; D gene: .; CDR3 DNA: TGTGCCAGCAGTTACTCAAAGGGGCCGGGTAACGAGCAGTACTTC; CDR3 protein: CASSYSKGPGNEQYF
J gene: TRBJ2-5; clone size: .; V gene: TRBV3-1/TRBV3-2; D gene: TRBD2; CDR3 DNA: TGTGCCAGCAGCCAGACTAGCGGGGGCTGGGAGACCCAGTACTTC; CDR3 protein: CASSQTSGGWETQYF
J gene: TRBJ2-1; clone size: .; V gene: TRBV23-1; D gene: .; CDR3 DNA: TGCGCCAGCAGTTCGAACGGGAGTTCCCACAATGAGCAGTTCTTC; CDR3 protein: CASSSNGSSHNEQFF
J gene: TRBJ2-3; clone size: .; V gene: TRBV12-1; D gene: .; CDR3 DNA: TGTGCCAGCAGCTCGGGACTGGAGGCCACAGATACGCAGTATTTT; CDR3 protein: CASSSGLEATDTQYF
J gene: TRBJ2-5; clone size: .; V gene: TRBV6-1; D gene: .; CDR3 DNA: TGTGCCAGCAGTGGAGCTGGGGGGTTCCGAGAGACCCAGTACTTC; CDR3 protein: CASSGAGGFRETQYF
J gene: TRBJ2-1; clone size: .; V gene: TRBV30; D gene: .; CDR3 DNA: TGTGCCTGGAGGAGGGGGGGTGGCAATGAGCAGTTCTTC; CDR3 protein: CAWRRGGGNEQFF
J gene: TRBJ2-3; clone size: .; V gene: TRBV3-1/TRBV3-2; D gene: TRBD1; CDR3 DNA: TGTGCCAGCAGCTGGGGACAGAGCACAGATACGCAGTATTTT; CDR3 protein: CASSWGQSTDTQYF
J gene: TRBJ1-2; clone size: few; V gene: TRBV3-1/TRBV3-2; D gene: .; CDR3 DNA: TGTGCCAGCAGCCCAACAGTGGGCCCTACCTATGGCTACACCTTC; CDR3 protein: CASSPTVGPTYGYTF
J gene: TRBJ2-1; clone size: .; V gene: TRBV10-1; D gene: TRBD2; CDR3 DNA: TGCGCCAGCAGTGAGTCGAGGGGACTAGCGGGGACATACAATGAGCAGTTCTTC; CDR3 protein: CASSESRGLAGTYNEQFF
J gene: TRBJ2-6; clone size: few; V gene: TRBV5-4; D gene: .; CDR3 DNA: TGTGCCAGCAGCTTGAGCTACTCTGGGGCCAACGTCCTGACTTTC; CDR3 protein: CASSLSYSGANVLTF
J gene: TRBJ2-7; clone size: .; V gene: TRBV4-3; D gene: TRBD1; CDR3 DNA: TGCGCCAGCAGCCAGGACAGGGGCCACGAGCAGTACTTC; CDR3 protein: CASSQDRGHEQYF
J gene: TRBJ1-5; clone size: .; V gene: TRBV27; D gene: TRBD1; CDR3 DNA: TGTGCCAGCAGTTTACGTGGAGGGGGCTATCAGCCCCAGCATTTT; CDR3 protein: CASSLRGGGYQPQHF
J gene: TRBJ2-7; clone size: .; V gene: TRBV27; D gene: TRBD2; CDR3 DNA: TGTGCCAGTTCACCCCTAGCGGGGGCAGGGTACGAGCAGTACTTC; CDR3 protein: CASSPLAGAGYEQYF
J gene: TRBJ2-5; clone size: .; V gene: TRBV7-2; D gene: TRBD2; CDR3 DNA: TGTGCCAGCAGCTTTCGACTAGCGGGGGTTCAGACCCAGTACTTC; CDR3 protein: CASSFRLAGVQTQYF
J gene: TRBJ2-2; clone size: few; V gene: TRBV5-1; D gene: TRBD2; CDR3 DNA: TGCGCCAGCAGCTTGCGGGGGGGCGAGTTAGCCGGGGAGCTGTTTTTT; CDR3 protein: CASSLRGGELAGELFF
J gene: TRBJ1-1; clone size: .; V gene: TRBV6-5; D gene: .; CDR3 DNA: TGTGCCAGCAGTTACTCGGGAGCAGGGGTCCCTGAAGCTTTCTTT; CDR3 protein: CASSYSGAGVPEAFF
J gene: TRBJ1-6; clone size: .; V gene: TRBV21-1; D gene: .; CDR3 DNA: TGTGCCAGCAGCACCATGACAGCTAGCTCCTATAATTCACCCCTCCACTTT; CDR3 protein: CASSTMTASSYNSPLHF
J gene: TRBJ1-3; clone size: many; V gene: TRBV30; D gene: .; CDR3 DNA: TGTGCCTGGCTTACTCAAAACACCATATATTTT; CDR3 protein: CAWLTQNTIYF
J gene: TRBJ1-5; clone size: .; V gene: TRBV4-1; D gene: TRBD1; CDR3 DNA: TGCGCCAGCAGCTCGGGGACAGGGGGCGGGAGCAATCAGCCCCAGCATTTT; CDR3 protein: CASSSGTGGGSNQPQHF
J gene: TRBJ1-2; clone size: .; V gene: TRBV6-1; D gene: TRBD1; CDR3 DNA: TGTGCCAGCAGTGATCCGGGACAGGTCCCCTCCTTC; CDR3 protein: CASSDPGQVPSF
J gene: TRBJ2-3; clone size: .; V gene: TRBV6-2/TRBV6-3; D gene: .; CDR3 DNA: TGTGCCAGCAGTTACCCCGGGGATGGGACAGATACGCAGTATTTT; CDR3 protein: CASSYPGDGTDTQYF
J gene: TRBJ2-2; clone size: .; V gene: TRBV5-1; D gene: TRBD1; CDR3 DNA: TGCGCCAGCAGCTTGGGGACAGGGCGGACCGGGGAGCTGTTTTTT; CDR3 protein: CASSLGTGRTGELFF
J gene: TRBJ2-3; clone size: .; V gene: TRBV7-3; D gene: TRBD2; CDR3 DNA: TGTGCCAGCAGCTTAACTAGCGGGGGAGCAGATACGCAGTATTTT; CDR3 protein: CASSLTSGGADTQYF
J gene: TRBJ1-5; clone size: .; V gene: TRBV4-3; D gene: .; CDR3 DNA: TGCGCCAGCAGCCCATCTCCCGGGGAGCCCCAGCATTTT; CDR3 protein: CASSPSPGEPQHF
J gene: TRBJ1-1; clone size: .; V gene: TRBV4-1; D gene: .; CDR3 DNA: TGCGCCAGCAGCCAAGATGTAATGCGGGGAGGAACTGAAGCTTTCTTT; CDR3 protein: CASSQDVMRGGTEAFF
J gene: TRBJ2-7; clone size: .; V gene: TRBV27; D gene: .; CDR3 DNA: TGTGCCAGCAGTTTAGGGGGCCGGGGCCTCTACGAGCAGTACTTC; CDR3 protein: CASSLGGRGLYEQYF
J gene: TRBJ2-7; clone size: .; V gene: TRBV2; D gene: TRBD1; CDR3 DNA: TGTGCCAGCAGTGGACAGGGGGCGGGGGAGCAGTACTTC; CDR3 protein: CASSGQGAGEQYF
J gene: TRBJ2-7; clone size: .; V gene: TRBV9; D gene: .; CDR3 DNA: TGTGCCAGCAGCCCAGACCAGGGGGGTTCTTCCTACGAGCAGTACTTC; CDR3 protein: CASSPDQGGSSYEQYF